The 29 T cell receptor beta chains given below trace back to one sample, sequenced in a study of blood T cell repertoires in COVID-19. Sequenced by immunoSEQ multiplex PCR; TCRdb stores in-frame clones only, minus some. In the table there are about 190,000 clones, under 80% of which are singletons. Sequenced: peripheral blood. The receptors were sampled from a man aged 45 to 65 who had recovered from COVID-19.

This clone has only a few counts. The chain combines TRBV2 with TRBJ1-5; tentative D call: TRBD1 (6 bases). Between the trimmed V and J ends, which lost 6 bases and 5 bases, there was a span of 11 bases. This CDR3 has 13 amino acids. Germline-derived CDR1 and CDR2 are SNHLY and FYNNEI. Here the CDR3 DNA reads TGTGCCAGCAGGGGAGACAGGTATCAGCCCCAGCATTTT. Translated, it gives CASRGDRYQPQHF.

The chain uses TRBV5-5 and TRBJ1-2, with 8 bases aligning to TRBD1. V was clipped by 4 bases and J by 4 bases; unmatched bases: 9. The germline CDR1 and CDR2 sequences are SGHKS and YYEKEE (reference sequence). There are 15 residues in the CDR3. CDR3 DNA: TGTGCCAGCAGCCACTCGCCCCAGGGGGCCTATGGCTACACCTTC. Translating gives CASSHSPQGAYGYTF.

Concerning this clone: This may come from a read error, since a much larger clone is one base off. The chain is built from TRBV28 and TRBJ2-7; TRBD2 aligns across 10 bases. The trim removed 2 bases at V and 2 bases at J, leaving 0 bases unmatched. The CDR3 sequence is 14 residues long. Germline-derived CDR1 and CDR2 are MDHEN and SYDVKM. The CDR3 region is CASSLSGRAYEQYF. CDR3 DNA sequence: TGTGCCAGCAGTTTAAGCGGGAGGGCCTACGAGCAGTACTTC.

The CDR3 here is CASSAGWSEAFF. CDR3 nucleotide sequence: TGTGCCAGCAGCGCTGGCTGGTCAGAAGCTTTCTTT. The chain recombines TRBV9 with TRBJ1-1; D is undetermined. The CDR3 is made up of 12 amino acids. Germline V gives CDR1 SGDLS, CDR2 YYNGEE. Trimming took off 3 bases at V and 8 bases at J, with 11 bases between the two ends.

The rearrangement links TRBV5-1 to TRBJ1-1; 8 bases are a match to TRBD1. V trimming: 4 bases; J trimming: 3 bases; junction bases outside the gene matches: 8. CDR1 and CDR2 (germline): SGHRS, YFSETQ. The length of the CDR3 is 15 residues. The CDR3 DNA sequence: TGCGCCAGCAGCCTACGGACAGGGTCGGACACTGAAGCTTTCTTT. Encoded protein: CASSLRTGSDTEAFF.

A note on this clone: Other nucleotide sequences in the sample specify the same CDR3. The chain joins TRBV30 to TRBJ1-4, with 7 bases lining up with TRBD1. Germline CDR1 and CDR2: GTSNPN and SVGIG (reference sequence). The J segment lost 8 bases and the V segment lost 2 bases, leaving 5 bases of the junction unmatched. This CDR3 contains 13 residues. CDR3 region: CAWSRDRDEKLFF. CDR3 sequence (DNA): TGTGCCTGGAGTCGAGACAGGGACGAAAAACTGTTTTTT.

The chain has TRBV19 and TRBJ2-1; 10 positions agree with TRBD1. There are 14 residues in the CDR3. V lost 6 bases to trimming and J lost 3 bases; unmatched junction nucleotides: 2. CDR1 is LNHDA and CDR2 is SQIVND in the germline V gene (reference sequence). In DNA form, the CDR3 reads TGTGCCAGTAGGGACAGGGGGGTCTACAATGAGCAGTTCTTC. It encodes CASRDRGVYNEQFF.

The V gene is TRBV7-9, the J gene TRBJ2-7; 13 bases match TRBD2. The germline CDR1 and CDR2 sequences are SEHNR and FQNEAQ (reference sequence). The junction had 3 bases not matched to a gene; V was cut back by 1 base and J by 6 bases. The CDR3 spans 15 residues. The CDR3: CASSLGGLAGVEQYF. The CDR3 bases are TGTGCCAGCAGCTTAGGAGGACTAGCGGGAGTCGAGCAGTACTTC.

The V gene is TRBV5-1, the J gene TRBJ2-7, with D tentatively TRBD1 (7 bases). V was cut by 3 bases and J by 2 bases, with 12 bases left in between. This CDR3 is built from 14 residues. Germline assignment: CDR1 SGHRS and CDR2 YFSETQ. As DNA, the CDR3 is TGCGCCAGCAGCTCCTCAGGGGGGACCTACGAGCAGTACTTC. This codes for CASSSSGGTYEQYF. Combining the CDR3 with reference TRBV5-1 and TRBJ2-7 gives the whole variable domain KAGVTQTPRYLIKTRGQQVTLSCSPISGHRSVSWYQQTPGQGLQFLFEYFSETQRNKGNFPGRFSGRQFSNSRSEMNVSTLELGDSALYLCASSSSGGTYEQYFGPGTRLTVT.

The chain uses TRBV4-2 and TRBJ2-1, with 10 bases lining up with TRBD2. This CDR3 has 15 amino acids. In germline, CDR1 is LGHNA, CDR2 YNFKEQ. Trimming cost V 0 bases and J 5 bases; bases outside gene matches: 1. The DNA for the CDR3 is TGTGCCAGCAGCCAAGACGGGACTAGCGACAATGAGCAGTTCTTC. Translated: CASSQDGTSDNEQFF.

The chain combines TRBV19 with TRBJ2-7; 11 bases agree with TRBD1. Germline V gene data show CDR1 as LNHDA and CDR2 as SQIVND (reference sequence). The CDR3 extends over 16 amino acids. J was trimmed by 5 bases and V by 4 bases; bases with no gene match: 10. CDR3 loop: CASSTEDRGHGNEQYF. The CDR3 bases are TGTGCCAGTAGTACTGAGGACAGGGGGCATGGGAACGAGCAGTACTTC.

The gene calls are TRBV6-1 and TRBJ1-2, with a tentative D call TRBD1 (6 bases). Trimming took 3 bases from V and 4 from J, leaving 15 bases between them. There are 15 residues in the CDR3. CDR1 and CDR2 (germline): MNHNS, SASEGT. The CDR3 coding sequence is TGTGCCAGCAGTGACGGAGCCGGGACAACCTATGGCTACACCTTC. Amino acids: CASSDGAGTTYGYTF.

The chain uses TRBV12-3 or TRBV12-4 and TRBJ2-7, with D possibly being TRBD2 (6 bases). The CDR3 has 13 residues. Trimming left V 3 bases short and J 2 bases short, with 8 bases between. CDR3 DNA: TGTGCCAGCAGTTTCGGCGGGACCTACGAGCAGTACTTC. As protein: CASSFGGTYEQYF.

The chain couples TRBV15 to TRBJ2-7; possible D gene TRBD2, 6 bases. The V end was cut by 1 base, the J end by 6 bases, with 13 bases between. The germline CDR1 and CDR2 sequences are LNHNV and YYDKDF (reference sequence). The CDR3 is 14 amino acids. CDR3 sequence (DNA): TGTGCCACCAGCAGAGTTGAATGGAGGGTCGAGCAGTACTTC. This codes for CATSRVEWRVEQYF.

This chain links TRBV27 with TRBJ1-5; TRBD1 aligns across 9 bases. CDR1 is MNHEY, CDR2 SMNVEV, per germline (reference sequence). The ends lost 6 bases at V and 6 bases at J; junction bases unmatched: 6. CDR3 size: 14 residues. CDR3 residues: CASSLRTGAQPQHF. The CDR3, as DNA: TGTGCCAGCAGCCTACGGACAGGGGCTCAGCCCCAGCATTTT.

This clone was seen more than once but under ten times. The chain recombines TRBV7-9 with TRBJ2-1, with 10 bases that match TRBD1. CDR1 is SEHNR and CDR2 is FQNEAQ in the germline V gene (reference sequence). There are 15 residues in the CDR3. V dropped 4 bases and J dropped 3; count of bases not matched to a gene: 3. The CDR3 DNA sequence: TGTGCCAGCAGCTCCCGGGACAGGGGCTACAATGAGCAGTTCTTC. Residues: CASSSRDRGYNEQFF. The variable domain in full, with the rest retrieved from reference TRBV7-9 and TRBJ2-1, is DTGVSQNPRHKITKRGQNVTFRCDPISEHNRLYWYRQTLGQGPEFLTYFQNEAQLEKSRLLSDRFSAERPKGSFSTLEIQRTEQGDSAMYLCASSSRDRGYNEQFFGPGTRLTVL.

The chain joins TRBV7-3 to TRBJ2-7; a possible D gene is TRBD2 (5 bases). The germline gives CDR1 SGHTA, CDR2 FQGTGA. This CDR3 spans 15 amino acids. Trimming pared 5 bases from V and 4 bases from J, leaving 18 bases between. CDR3 bases: TGTGCCAGCAGCCCAGGACCATCGGGGAATTACGAGCAGTACTTC. Translated: CASSPGPSGNYEQYF.

The chain uses TRBV5-1 and TRBJ1-4, with 8 positions matching TRBD1. J gave up 6 bases and V 0 bases, and 7 bases lay outside the gene matches. The CDR3 is made up of 16 amino acids. Germline CDR1 and CDR2: SGHRS and YFSETQ. CDR3 sequence reads: CASSLDPDREDEKLFF. The CDR3 DNA follows: TGCGCCAGCAGCTTGGATCCGGACAGGGAGGATGAAAAACTGTTTTTT.

The V gene is TRBV5-6, the J gene TRBJ2-5; TRBD1 agrees at 7 bases. The CDR3 contains 14 residues. The junction had 8 bases not matched to a gene; V was cut back by 6 bases and J by 3 bases. CDR1 is SGHDT and CDR2 is YYEEEE in the germline V gene. The CDR3: CASKTTGSKETQYF. The DNA of the CDR3 is TGTGCCAGCAAAACGACAGGGTCCAAAGAGACCCAGTACTTC.

The chain recombines TRBV2 with TRBJ2-7; 9 bases line up with TRBD2. Per germline, CDR1 SNHLY and CDR2 FYNNEI. CDR3 length equals 15 residues. After removal of 6 bases from V and 6 bases from J, the junction contained 12 bases not matched to a gene. The CDR3 spells CASRPFSAGGSEQYF. The CDR3 bases are TGTGCCAGCAGACCCTTTAGCGCGGGGGGGAGCGAGCAGTACTTC.

This chain joins TRBV28 and TRBJ2-1, with 8 bases that match TRBD2. This CDR3 has 12 amino acids. In germline, CDR1 is MDHEN, CDR2 SYDVKM. The junction had 12 bases not matched to a gene; V was cut back by 8 bases and J by 15 bases. The CDR3 protein is CASQVSGSLLFF. CDR3 DNA sequence: TGTGCCAGCCAGGTGAGCGGGAGTCTGCTGTTCTTC.

The chain recombines TRBV6-5 with TRBJ2-7; no clear D. V was shortened by 5 bases and J by 0 bases, with 14 bases between the two germline ends. The CDR3 is 15 residues long. From germline, CDR1 is MNHEY and CDR2 SVGAGI. The CDR3 sequence is CASSPFSRSSYEQYF. In DNA, the CDR3 is TGTGCCAGCAGTCCCTTTTCGCGGTCCTCCTACGAGCAGTACTTC.

The chain is built from TRBV29-1 and TRBJ2-1, with 11 bases fitting TRBD2. The length of the CDR3 is 14 residues. Germline lookup yields CDR1 SQVTM and CDR2 ANQGSEA. The V segment lost 7 bases and the J segment 6 bases; nucleotides outside the gene matches: 8. CDR3 loop: CSAKTSGESNEQFF. For the CDR3, the DNA is TGCAGCGCGAAGACTAGCGGGGAATCCAATGAGCAGTTCTTC.

The rearrangement links TRBV6-5 to TRBJ2-6; D is unresolved. The CDR3 runs 16 residues. The V and J ends lost 0 bases and 0 bases respectively, with 6 bases between them. Per the germline V gene, CDR1 is MNHEY and CDR2 is SVGAGI. The CDR3 coding sequence is TGTGCCAGCAGTTACTCTTTCATCTCTGGGGCCAACGTCCTGACTTTC. This encodes CASSYSFISGANVLTF.

This clone was seen only a few times. The chain is built from TRBV7-3 and TRBJ2-1; TRBD2 agrees at 7 bases. The V gene's germline CDR1 is SGHTA and CDR2 FQGTGA. The CDR3 length is 17 residues. Unmatched junction bases numbered 6, after V lost 1 base and J lost 0 bases. The CDR3: CASSLMVLADSYNEQFF. DNA for the CDR3: TGTGCCAGCAGCTTAATGGTCCTAGCGGACTCCTACAATGAGCAGTTCTTC.

V gene TRBV5-4 combines with J gene TRBJ2-3, with D possibly being TRBD2 (6 bases). The germline V gene encodes CDR1 SGHNT and CDR2 YYREEE (reference sequence). V gave up 2 bases and J gave up 2 bases, with 12 bases separating them. This CDR3 comprises 15 residues. In DNA, the CDR3 is TGTGCCAGCAGCTTAAGCAGCGGGTACACAGATACGCAGTATTTT. Amino acids: CASSLSSGYTDTQYF.

The gene calls are TRBV19 and TRBJ2-5, with TRBD2 matching 9 bases. V lost 7 bases, J lost 5 bases, and 5 bases stayed unmatched. The germline V gene has CDR1 LNHDA and CDR2 SQIVND (reference sequence). This CDR3 spans 13 amino acids. The CDR3 is CASTPSGIETQYF. The CDR3 DNA follows: TGTGCCAGTACACCTAGCGGGATTGAGACCCAGTACTTC.

This clone has a single count. This rearrangement joins TRBV7-2 to TRBJ2-3, with 13 nucleotides matching TRBD2. The CDR3 contains 14 residues. Germline V gives CDR1 SGHTA, CDR2 FQGNSA. The junction had 3 bases not matched to a gene; V was cut back by 5 bases and J by 7 bases. The CDR3 loop is CASSATSGRNTQYF. The CDR3 nucleotides are TGTGCCAGCAGCGCGACTAGCGGGAGGAATACGCAGTATTTT.

The V and J genes are TRBV13 and TRBJ2-3, with 11 bases matching TRBD2. There are 18 residues in the CDR3. V lost 5 bases to trimming and J lost 0 bases; unmatched junction nucleotides: 10. CDR1 is PRHDT and CDR2 is FYEKMQ in the germline V gene (reference sequence). The CDR3 DNA is TGTGCCAGCAGCCGGAGACTAGCGGGACCGTATAGCACAGATACGCAGTATTTT. Amino acid sequence: CASSRRLAGPYSTDTQYF.